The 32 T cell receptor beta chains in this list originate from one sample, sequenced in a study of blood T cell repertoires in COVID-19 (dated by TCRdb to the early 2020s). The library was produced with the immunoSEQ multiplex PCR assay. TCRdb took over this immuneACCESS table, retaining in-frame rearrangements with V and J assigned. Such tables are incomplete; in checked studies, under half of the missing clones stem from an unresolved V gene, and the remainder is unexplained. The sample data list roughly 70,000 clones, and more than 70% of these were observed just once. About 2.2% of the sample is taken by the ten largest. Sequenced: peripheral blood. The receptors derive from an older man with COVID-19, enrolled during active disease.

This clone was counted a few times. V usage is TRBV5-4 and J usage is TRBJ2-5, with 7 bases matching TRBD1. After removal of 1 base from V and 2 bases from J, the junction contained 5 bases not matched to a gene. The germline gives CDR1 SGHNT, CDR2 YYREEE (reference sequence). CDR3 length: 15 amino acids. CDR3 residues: CASSLHRQGQETQYF. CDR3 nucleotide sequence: TGTGCCAGCAGCTTGCACCGACAGGGTCAAGAGACCCAGTACTTC.

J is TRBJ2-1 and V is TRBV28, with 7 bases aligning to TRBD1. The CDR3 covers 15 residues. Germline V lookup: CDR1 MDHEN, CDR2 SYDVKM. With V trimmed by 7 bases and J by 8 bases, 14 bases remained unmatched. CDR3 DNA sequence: TGTGCCAGCAAAGGGGGCAGGGTGTTTTTCGATGAGCAGTTCTTC. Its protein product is CASKGGRVFFDEQFF. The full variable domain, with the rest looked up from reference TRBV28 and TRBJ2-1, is DVKVTQSSRYLVKRTGEKVFLECVQDMDHENMFWYRQDPGLGLRLIYFSYDVKMKEKGDIPEGYSVSREKKERFSLILESASTNQTSMYLCASKGGRVFFDEQFFGPGTRLTVL.

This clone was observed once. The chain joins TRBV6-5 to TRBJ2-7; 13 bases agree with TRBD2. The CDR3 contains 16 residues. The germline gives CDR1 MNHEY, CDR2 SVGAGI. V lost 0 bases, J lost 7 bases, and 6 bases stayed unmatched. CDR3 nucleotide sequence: TGTGCCAGCAGTTACTCTACTAGCGGGAGGGCCGGAGAGCAGTACTTC. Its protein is CASSYSTSGRAGEQYF.

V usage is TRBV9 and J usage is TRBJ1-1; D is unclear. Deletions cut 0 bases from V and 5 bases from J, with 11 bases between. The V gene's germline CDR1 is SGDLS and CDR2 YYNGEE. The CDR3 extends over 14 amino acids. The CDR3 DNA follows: TGTGCCAGCAGCGTAGATAACAGCCAGACTGAAGCTTTCTTT. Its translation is CASSVDNSQTEAFF.

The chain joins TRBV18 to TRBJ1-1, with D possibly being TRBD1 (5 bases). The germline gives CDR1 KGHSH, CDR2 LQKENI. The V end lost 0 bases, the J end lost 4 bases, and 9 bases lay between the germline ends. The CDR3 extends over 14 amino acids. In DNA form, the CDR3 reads TGTGCCAGCTCACCACCGGCGGGGGGCACTGAAGCTTTCTTT. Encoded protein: CASSPPAGGTEAFF. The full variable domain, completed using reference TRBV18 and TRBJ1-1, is NAGVMQNPRHLVRRRGQEARLRCSPMKGHSHVYWYRQLPEEGLKFMVYLQKENIIDESGMPKERFSAEFPKEGPSILRIQQVVRGDSAAYFCASSPPAGGTEAFFGQGTRLTVV.

This CDR3 reads CASSWDSEANYGYTF. Here the CDR3 DNA reads TGTGCCAGCAGCTGGGACAGCGAAGCTAACTATGGCTACACCTTC. The rearrangement links TRBV5-8 to TRBJ1-2; 7 nucleotides align to TRBD1. V lost 3 bases to trimming and J lost 0 bases; unmatched junction nucleotides: 5. CDR3 length: 15 amino acids. Germline assignment: CDR1 SGHTS and CDR2 YDEGEE.

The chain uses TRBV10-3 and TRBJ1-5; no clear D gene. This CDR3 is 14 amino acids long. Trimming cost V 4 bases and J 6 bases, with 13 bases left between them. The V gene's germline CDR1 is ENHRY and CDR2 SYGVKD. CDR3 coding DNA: TGTGCCATCAGTGTTGGGGAGGGAGGTCAGCCCCAGCATTTT. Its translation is CAISVGEGGQPQHF.

The CDR3 reads CASSSDAGTAYEQYF. Here the CDR3 DNA reads TGCGCCAGCAGCTCTGATGCGGGGACAGCCTACGAGCAGTACTTC. The chain links TRBV5-1 to TRBJ2-7; perhaps TRBD1 as D (7 bases). The CDR3 spans 15 residues. Germline V gene sequence: CDR1 SGHRS, CDR2 YFSETQ. With 3 bases removed from V and 2 bases from J, the gap between germline ends came to 15 bases.

The CDR3: CASRWRAGKTNYGYTF. CDR3 nucleotides: TGTGCCAGCAGATGGCGGGCAGGAAAAACTAACTATGGCTACACCTTC. The rearrangement links TRBV5-4 to TRBJ1-2; no definite D call. The V and J ends lost 5 bases and 0 bases respectively, with 17 bases between them. Germline V CDR1 and CDR2: SGHNT, YYREEE (reference sequence). This CDR3 is built from 16 residues.

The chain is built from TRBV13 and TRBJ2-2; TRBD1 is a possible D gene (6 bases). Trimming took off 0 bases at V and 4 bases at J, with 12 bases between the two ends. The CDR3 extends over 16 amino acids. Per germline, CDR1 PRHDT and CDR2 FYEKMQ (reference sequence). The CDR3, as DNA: TGTGCCAGCAGCTTAGGTGACAGGTTGGGCACCGGGGAGCTGTTTTTT. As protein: CASSLGDRLGTGELFF.

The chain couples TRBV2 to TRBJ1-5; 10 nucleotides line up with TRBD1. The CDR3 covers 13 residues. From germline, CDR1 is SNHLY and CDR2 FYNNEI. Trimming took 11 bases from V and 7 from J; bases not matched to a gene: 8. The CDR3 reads CAGRQGARQPQHF. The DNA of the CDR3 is TGTGCCGGGAGACAGGGGGCGAGGCAGCCCCAGCATTTT.

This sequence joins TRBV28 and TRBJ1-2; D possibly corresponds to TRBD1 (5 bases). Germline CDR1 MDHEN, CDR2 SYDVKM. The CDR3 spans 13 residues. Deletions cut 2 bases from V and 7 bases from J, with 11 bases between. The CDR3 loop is CASSLTTVGGYTF. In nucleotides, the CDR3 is TGTGCCAGCAGTTTAACGACAGTAGGTGGCTACACCTTC.

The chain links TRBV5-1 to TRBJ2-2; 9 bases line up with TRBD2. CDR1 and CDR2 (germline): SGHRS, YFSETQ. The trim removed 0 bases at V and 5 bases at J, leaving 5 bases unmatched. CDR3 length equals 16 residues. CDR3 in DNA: TGCGCCAGCAGCTTGGTGGGGACTAGCCTGACCGGGGAGCTGTTTTTT. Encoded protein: CASSLVGTSLTGELFF.

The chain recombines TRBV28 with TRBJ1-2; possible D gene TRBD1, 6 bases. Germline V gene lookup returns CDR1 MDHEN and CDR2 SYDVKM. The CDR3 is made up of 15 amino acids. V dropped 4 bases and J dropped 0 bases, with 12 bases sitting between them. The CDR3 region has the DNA TGTGCCAGCAGTTCCAGGGGTTGGGCTAACTATGGCTACACCTTC. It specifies CASSSRGWANYGYTF.

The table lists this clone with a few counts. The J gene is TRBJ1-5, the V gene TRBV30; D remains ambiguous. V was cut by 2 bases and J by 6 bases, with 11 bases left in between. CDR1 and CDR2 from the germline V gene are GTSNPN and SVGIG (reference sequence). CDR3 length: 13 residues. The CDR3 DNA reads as TGTGCCTGGAGTTCCGCGGTCGGTCAGCCCCAGCATTTT. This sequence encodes CAWSSAVGQPQHF.

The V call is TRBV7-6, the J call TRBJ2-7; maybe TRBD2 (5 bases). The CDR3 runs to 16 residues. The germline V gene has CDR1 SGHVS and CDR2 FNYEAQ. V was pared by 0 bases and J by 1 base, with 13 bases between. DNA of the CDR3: TGTGCCAGCAGCTTAGCACCCGGGATCACTTCCTACGAGCAGTACTTC. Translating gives CASSLAPGITSYEQYF.

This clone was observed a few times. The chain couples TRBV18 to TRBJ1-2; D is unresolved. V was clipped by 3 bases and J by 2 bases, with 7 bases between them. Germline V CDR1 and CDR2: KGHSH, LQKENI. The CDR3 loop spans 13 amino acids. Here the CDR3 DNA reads TGTGCCAGCTCACCCGCGGGGAACTATGGCTACACCTTC. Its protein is CASSPAGNYGYTF.

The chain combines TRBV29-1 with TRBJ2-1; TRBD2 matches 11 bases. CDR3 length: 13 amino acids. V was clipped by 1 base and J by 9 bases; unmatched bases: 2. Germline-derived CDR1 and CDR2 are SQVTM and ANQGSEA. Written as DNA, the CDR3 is TGCAGCGTTGAAGGCCTAGCGGGAGGTGAGCAGTTCTTC. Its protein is CSVEGLAGGEQFF.

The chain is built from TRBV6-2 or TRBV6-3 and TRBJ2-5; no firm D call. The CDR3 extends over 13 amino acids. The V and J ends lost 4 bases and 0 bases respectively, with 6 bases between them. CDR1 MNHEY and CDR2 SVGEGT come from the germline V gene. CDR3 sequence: CASSLRYQETQYF. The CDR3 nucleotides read TGTGCCAGCAGTTTACGGTACCAAGAGACCCAGTACTTC.

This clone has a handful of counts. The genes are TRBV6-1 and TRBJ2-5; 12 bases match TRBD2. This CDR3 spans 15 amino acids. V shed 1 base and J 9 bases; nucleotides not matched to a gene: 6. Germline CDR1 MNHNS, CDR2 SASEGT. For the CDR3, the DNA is TGTGCCAGCAGTGAAGTGGCTAGCGGGAGGGGGGCCCAGTACTTC. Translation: CASSEVASGRGAQYF.

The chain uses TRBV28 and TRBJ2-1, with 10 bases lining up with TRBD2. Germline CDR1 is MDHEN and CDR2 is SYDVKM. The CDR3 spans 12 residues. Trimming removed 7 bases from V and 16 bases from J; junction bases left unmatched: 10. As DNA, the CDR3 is TGTGCCAGCACCATGAGGACTAGCGGTCCTTTCTTC. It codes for CASTMRTSGPFF.

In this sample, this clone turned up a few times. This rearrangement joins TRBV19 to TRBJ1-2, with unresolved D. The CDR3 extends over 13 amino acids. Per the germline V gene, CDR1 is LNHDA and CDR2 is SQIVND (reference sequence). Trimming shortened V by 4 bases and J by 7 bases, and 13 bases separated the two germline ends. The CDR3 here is CASSSGPWRGYTF. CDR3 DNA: TGTGCCAGTAGTAGCGGGCCCTGGCGTGGCTACACCTTC.

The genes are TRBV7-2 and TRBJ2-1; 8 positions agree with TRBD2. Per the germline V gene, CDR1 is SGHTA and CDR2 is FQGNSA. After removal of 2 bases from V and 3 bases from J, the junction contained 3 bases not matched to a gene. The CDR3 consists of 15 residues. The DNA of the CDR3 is TGTGCCAGCAGCTTACGGGAGGGGGGCTACAATGAGCAGTTCTTC. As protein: CASSLREGGYNEQFF.

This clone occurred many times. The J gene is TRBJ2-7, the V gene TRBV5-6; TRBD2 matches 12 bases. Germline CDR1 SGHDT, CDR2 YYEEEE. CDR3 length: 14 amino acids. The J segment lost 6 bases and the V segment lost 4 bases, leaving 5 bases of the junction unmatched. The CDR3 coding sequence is TGTGCCAGCAGCACGACTAGCGGGAGTGGCGAGCAGTACTTC. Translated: CASSTTSGSGEQYF.

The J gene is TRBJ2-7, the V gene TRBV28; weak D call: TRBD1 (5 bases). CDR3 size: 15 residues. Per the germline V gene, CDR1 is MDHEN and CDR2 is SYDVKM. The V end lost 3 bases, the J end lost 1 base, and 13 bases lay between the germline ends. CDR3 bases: TGTGCCAGCAGTTTGTACAGGAGAGCGTCCTACGAGCAGTACTTC. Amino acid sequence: CASSLYRRASYEQYF.

CDR3 DNA sequence: TGTGCCAGCTCACCAGGAAACGCAGGGGCCCTATATGGCTACACCTTC. The encoded protein is CASSPGNAGALYGYTF. V is TRBV18 and J is TRBJ1-2, with D maybe TRBD1 (6 bases). Deletions cut 2 bases from V and 5 bases from J, with 18 bases between. Germline values: CDR1 KGHSH, CDR2 LQKENI. CDR3 length equals 16 residues. Full variable domain (remainder filled in from reference TRBV18 and TRBJ1-2): NAGVMQNPRHLVRRRGQEARLRCSPMKGHSHVYWYRQLPEEGLKFMVYLQKENIIDESGMPKERFSAEFPKEGPSILRIQQVVRGDSAAYFCASSPGNAGALYGYTFGSGTRLTVV.

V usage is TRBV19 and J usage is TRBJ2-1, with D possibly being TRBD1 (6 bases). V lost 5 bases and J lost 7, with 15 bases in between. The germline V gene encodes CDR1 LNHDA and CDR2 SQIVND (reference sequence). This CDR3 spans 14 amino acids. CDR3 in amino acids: CASSAALQGNEQFF. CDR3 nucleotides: TGTGCCAGTAGTGCCGCCCTACAGGGAAATGAGCAGTTCTTC.

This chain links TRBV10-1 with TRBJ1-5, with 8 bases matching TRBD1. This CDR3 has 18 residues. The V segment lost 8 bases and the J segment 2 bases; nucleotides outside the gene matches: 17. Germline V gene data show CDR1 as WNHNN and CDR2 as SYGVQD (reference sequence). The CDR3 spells CASADRGENRGGNQPQHF. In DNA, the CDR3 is TGCGCCAGCGCCGACAGGGGCGAAAACCGAGGGGGCAATCAGCCCCAGCATTTT.

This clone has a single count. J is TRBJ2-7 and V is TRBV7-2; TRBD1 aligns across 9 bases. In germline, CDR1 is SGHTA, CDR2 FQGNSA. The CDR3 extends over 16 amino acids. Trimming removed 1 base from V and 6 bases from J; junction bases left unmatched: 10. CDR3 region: CASSLDWDRAPLEQYF. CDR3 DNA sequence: TGTGCCAGCAGCTTAGATTGGGACAGGGCCCCTCTCGAGCAGTACTTC.

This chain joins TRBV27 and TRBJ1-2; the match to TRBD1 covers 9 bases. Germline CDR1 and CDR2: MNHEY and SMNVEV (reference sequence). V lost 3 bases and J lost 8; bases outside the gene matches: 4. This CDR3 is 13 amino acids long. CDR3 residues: CASSFWTGDGYTF. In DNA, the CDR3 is TGTGCCAGCAGTTTTTGGACAGGGGACGGCTACACCTTC.

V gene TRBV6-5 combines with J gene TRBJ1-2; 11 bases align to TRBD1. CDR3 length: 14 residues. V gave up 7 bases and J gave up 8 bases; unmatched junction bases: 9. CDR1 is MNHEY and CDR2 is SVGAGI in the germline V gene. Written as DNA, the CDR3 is TGTGCCAGCAACCAAGGACAGGGGGCTGGAGGCTACACCTTC. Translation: CASNQGQGAGGYTF.

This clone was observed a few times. CDR3 region: CASSREFRNGFF. The CDR3 DNA sequence: TGCGCCAGCAGCCGGGAGTTCAGAAATGGGTTCTTC. The gene calls are TRBV4-1 and TRBJ2-1, with a tentative D call TRBD2 (5 bases). Trimming pared 4 bases from V and 15 bases from J, leaving 16 bases between. The V gene's germline CDR1 is MGHRA and CDR2 YSYEKL. The CDR3 has 12 amino acids.